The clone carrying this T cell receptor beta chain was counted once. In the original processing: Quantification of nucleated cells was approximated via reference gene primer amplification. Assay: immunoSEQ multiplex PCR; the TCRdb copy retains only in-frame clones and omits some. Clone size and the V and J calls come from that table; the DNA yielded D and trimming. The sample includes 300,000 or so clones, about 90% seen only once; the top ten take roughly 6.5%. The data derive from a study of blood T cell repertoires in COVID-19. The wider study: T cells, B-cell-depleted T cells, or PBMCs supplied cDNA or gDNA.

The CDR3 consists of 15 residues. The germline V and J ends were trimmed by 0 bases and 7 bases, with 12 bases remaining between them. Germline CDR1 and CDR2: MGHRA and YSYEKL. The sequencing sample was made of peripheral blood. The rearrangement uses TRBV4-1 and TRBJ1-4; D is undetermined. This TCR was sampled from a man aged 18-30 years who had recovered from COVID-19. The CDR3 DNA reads TGCGCCAGCAGCCAAGATGGGTCGCGGGCTGAAAAACTGTTTTTT. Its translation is CASSQDGSRAEKLFF.